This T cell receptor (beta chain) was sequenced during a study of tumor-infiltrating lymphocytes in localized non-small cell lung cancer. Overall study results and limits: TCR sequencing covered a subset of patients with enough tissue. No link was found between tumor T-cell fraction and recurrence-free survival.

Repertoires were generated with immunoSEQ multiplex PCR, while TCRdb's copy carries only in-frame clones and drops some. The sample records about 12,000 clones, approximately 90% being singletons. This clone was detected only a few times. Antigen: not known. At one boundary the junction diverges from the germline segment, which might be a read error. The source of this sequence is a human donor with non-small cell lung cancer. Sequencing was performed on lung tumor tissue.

CDR3 amino acids: CASSWTENQPQHF. CDR3 nucleotides: TGTGCTAGCAGCTGGACAGAGAATCAGCCCCAGCATTTT. V is TRBV7-7 and J is TRBJ1-5; D perhaps matches TRBD1 (6 bases). This CDR3 has 13 residues. CDR1 is SSHAT and CDR2 is FNYEAQ in the germline V gene (reference sequence).